This entry lists 15 T cell receptor beta chains sequenced from one sample in a study of cytomegalovirus exposure and HLA in healthy donors. With 60 Vbeta and 13 Jbeta primers, the PCR was carried out. Measured with immunoSEQ multiplex PCR; TCRdb has only the in-frame clones, and not every one. The sample has 110,000 or so clones; around 66% are singletons. The sequenced sample consisted of PBMCs. Source of these receptors: a young man in good health and CMV-seropositive.

The genes are TRBV9 and TRBJ1-1, with TRBD1 identical over 7 bases. Looked up from germline, CDR1 is SGDLS and CDR2 is YYNGEE. CDR3 size: 14 residues. The J segment lost 1 base and the V segment lost 9 bases, leaving 9 bases of the junction unmatched. The CDR3: CATSRTGSNTEAFF. DNA for the CDR3: TGTGCCACCTCGCGGACAGGCTCGAACACTGAAGCTTTCTTT.

The chain couples TRBV6-5 to TRBJ2-7, with TRBD1 matching 9 bases. CDR1 and CDR2 from the germline V gene are MNHEY and SVGAGI. V was clipped by 6 bases and J by 0 bases; unmatched bases: 3. This CDR3 has 14 amino acids. The CDR3 nucleotides read TGTGCCAGCAGGGGGACAGGGAGCTCCTACGAGCAGTACTTC. Its translation is CASRGTGSSYEQYF.

The chain employs TRBV28 and TRBJ2-2; 7 bases align to TRBD1. CDR1 MDHEN and CDR2 SYDVKM come from the germline V gene. The CDR3 has 16 amino acids. V lost 10 bases to trimming and J lost 0 bases; unmatched junction nucleotides: 11. This CDR3 reads CATERGTGANTGELFF. The CDR3 nucleotides read TGTGCCACCGAACGAGGAACAGGGGCGAACACCGGGGAGCTGTTTTTT.

Many counts were recorded for this clone. CDR3 sequence: CASSLVGRALAEAFF. As DNA, the CDR3 is TGTGCCAGCAGCTTGGTCGGCAGGGCCCTCGCTGAAGCTTTCTTT. This chain links TRBV5-6 with TRBJ1-1, with TRBD1 as a possible D gene (5 bases). The CDR3 is made up of 15 amino acids. The germline V gene encodes CDR1 SGHDT and CDR2 YYEEEE. Trimming pared 0 bases from V and 6 bases from J, leaving 15 bases between.

V gene TRBV5-6 combines with J gene TRBJ1-2; 9 bases fit TRBD1. The CDR3 sequence is 17 residues long. Germline CDR1 SGHDT, CDR2 YYEEEE. J gave up 2 bases and V 7 bases, and 15 bases lay outside the gene matches. As DNA, the CDR3 is TGTGCCAGCGCCCCGCTGGGACAGGGACTAATAAACTATGGCTACACCTTC. Its protein is CASAPLGQGLINYGYTF.

This rearrangement joins TRBV30 to TRBJ2-3; D remains ambiguous. The CDR3 is 14 residues long. The V gene lost 0 bases and the J gene lost 0 bases, with 7 bases spanning the gap. The V gene's germline CDR1 is GTSNPN and CDR2 SVGIG (reference sequence). The DNA of the CDR3 is TGTGCCTGGAGTGTACGAGGCAGCACAGATACGCAGTATTTT. Protein sequence: CAWSVRGSTDTQYF.

Concerning this clone: Its ends do not fully match the called genes, so a read error is possible. The same CDR3 arises from other DNA sequences in this sample as well. The gene calls are TRBV9 and TRBJ1-3; no clear D. The CDR3 runs to 13 residues. Per the germline V gene, CDR1 is SGDLS and CDR2 is YYNGEE. CDR3 region: CASSVGGGNTIYF. CDR3 nucleotide sequence: TGTGCCAGCAGTGTAGGAGGGGGAAACACCATATATTTT.

The chain links TRBV5-1 to TRBJ1-1, with 7 bases lining up with TRBD1. The germline V gene has CDR1 SGHRS and CDR2 YFSETQ. V lost 4 bases, J lost 1 base, and 1 base stayed unmatched. The CDR3 runs 13 residues. The CDR3 nucleotides are TGCGCCAGCAGCCGGACAGGGAACACTGAAGCTTTCTTT. Protein product: CASSRTGNTEAFF.

This chain connects TRBV7-9 to TRBJ1-4; 10 positions agree with TRBD1. Losses at the gene ends were 2 bases for V and 7 bases for J; bases not matched to a gene: 4. The CDR3 runs 15 residues. The V gene's germline CDR1 is SEHNR and CDR2 FQNEAQ (reference sequence). CDR3 DNA sequence: TGTGCCAGCAGCTTACGAGGGACAGGGGTTGAAAAACTGTTTTTT. Its translation is CASSLRGTGVEKLFF.

This clone has a handful of counts. The chain uses TRBV18 and TRBJ2-7; unclear D gene. Trimming shortened V by 4 bases and J by 4 bases, and 20 bases separated the two germline ends. CDR3 length: 16 amino acids. Germline V gives CDR1 KGHSH, CDR2 LQKENI. The CDR3 here is CASSLPPGASWYEQYF. The CDR3 region has the DNA TGTGCCAGCTCACTCCCCCCCGGAGCCTCATGGTACGAGCAGTACTTC.

V usage is TRBV6-6 and J usage is TRBJ2-5; a possible D gene is TRBD2 (6 bases). The germline V gene encodes CDR1 MNHNY and CDR2 SVGAGI (reference sequence). V lost 7 bases to trimming and J lost 1 base, with 13 bases between them. The CDR3 sequence is 14 residues long. CDR3: CASNLVGGQETQYF. The CDR3, as DNA: TGTGCCAGCAACTTAGTCGGGGGCCAAGAGACCCAGTACTTC.

The chain employs TRBV7-6 and TRBJ2-3; 12 bases agree with TRBD2. Trimming at V came to 5 bases and at J to 4 bases, leaving 4 bases not matched to a gene. The germline V gene encodes CDR1 SGHVS and CDR2 FNYEAQ. The length of the CDR3 is 15 residues. The CDR3 bases are TGTGCCAGCAGCCACCTAGCGGGGGGGGCAGATACGCAGTATTTT. This codes for CASSHLAGGADTQYF.

In this sample, this clone turned up a few times. The CDR3 bases are TGTGCCAGCAGCCTCCTTGCAGAACCAGGGGGTACGCAGTATTTT. As protein: CASSLLAEPGGTQYF. This chain joins TRBV9 and TRBJ2-3; 7 bases map to TRBD1. The CDR3 length is 15 residues. Germline V gene lookup returns CDR1 SGDLS and CDR2 YYNGEE. V shed 4 bases and J 8 bases; nucleotides not matched to a gene: 13.

The rearrangement links TRBV5-4 to TRBJ2-7; D remains ambiguous. V shed 4 bases and J shed 3 bases, with 11 bases lying between them. From germline, CDR1 is SGHNT and CDR2 YYREEE (reference sequence). The length of the CDR3 is 13 residues. In DNA form, the CDR3 reads TGTGCCAGCAGCCCGCGGATCGGCTACGAGCAGTACTTC. Translating gives CASSPRIGYEQYF.

The chain combines TRBV4-2 with TRBJ1-5; D gene ambiguous. Trimming cost V 4 bases and J 3 bases, with 16 bases left between them. Germline V gene lookup returns CDR1 LGHNA and CDR2 YNFKEQ. This CDR3 has 16 residues. The CDR3 loop reads CASSPREWADNQPQHF. CDR3 in DNA: TGTGCCAGCAGCCCTCGAGAGTGGGCAGACAATCAGCCCCAGCATTTT.